This T cell receptor beta chain was observed in a study of blood T cell repertoires in COVID-19. Study in general: The analysed material was cDNA or gDNA that came from T cells, B-cell-depleted T cells, or PBMCs.

The CDR3 has 15 residues. Trimming took 8 bases from V and 5 from J; bases not matched to a gene: 8. In germline, CDR1 is LNHNV, CDR2 YYDKDF (reference sequence). Authors' data handling: Reference gene primers were amplified, and this amplification served to estimate nucleated cell counts. Using immunoSEQ multiplex PCR, the repertoire was profiled, and TCRdb retains in-frame clones only, with some absent. V, J and clone size are those of that table, while D and trimming were read from the DNA. The table records 380,000 or so clones, roughly 86% of them present only once. Two negative PCRs, clearance, or symptom resolution were required of recovered Cohort 3 donors.

The sequence was collected from a man younger than 45 who had recovered from COVID-19. Sequenced input: PBMCs or T cells enriched from blood (not recorded which). The rearrangement links TRBV15 to TRBJ1-6; 8 bases are a match to TRBD1. The CDR3 DNA is TGTGCCACCGGCACTCCGGGACAGGATAATTCACCCCTCCACTTT. As protein: CATGTPGQDNSPLHF.